These 15 T cell receptor beta chains originate from one sample sequenced in a study of monozygotic twins with inflammatory bowel disease. Reprocessing the 5' RACE reads, TCRdb reports a single entry for every CDR3 protein and omits DNA. Its listing shows around 370,000 distinct CDR3 sequences. Material for sequencing was blood. Source of these receptors: a human donor with ulcerative colitis or Crohn's disease, or a healthy co-twin of an affected twin (not recorded which).

This sequence joins TRBV15 and TRBJ2-5. The CDR3 consists of 16 residues. Germline V CDR1 and CDR2: LNHNV, YYDKDF (reference sequence). The CDR3 sequence is CATSRDLGQGQETQYF. The whole variable domain, filled in from reference TRBV15 and TRBJ2-5, reads DAMVIQNPRYQVTQFGKPVTLSCSQTLNHNVMYWYQQKSSQAPKLLFHYYDKDFNNEADTPDNFQSRRPNTSFCFLDIRSPGLGDTAMYLCATSRDLGQGQETQYFGPGTRLLVL.

Here the CDR3 reads CSAIRANTEAFF. The chain carries TRBV29-1 and TRBJ1-1. Germline CDR1 SQVTM, CDR2 ANQGSEA. This CDR3 comprises 12 residues.

The gene calls are TRBV19 and TRBJ2-7; TCRdb's assignment of TRBD1 cannot be checked, as there is no DNA. This CDR3 is built from 12 residues. Germline V gene lookup returns CDR1 LNHDA and CDR2 SQIVND (reference sequence). Here the CDR3 reads CAAGTGANEQYF.

The V gene is TRBV3-1, the J gene TRBJ1-1; the D call of TRBD1 rests on TCRdb alone, since no DNA is present to check it. CDR1 is LGHDT, CDR2 YNNKEL, per germline (reference sequence). There are 14 residues in the CDR3. CDR3 amino acids: CASSRGGANTEAFF.

CDR3 sequence: CASSLAKRGGYTF. The chain uses TRBV12-3 or TRBV12-4 and TRBJ1-2. The CDR3 is 13 residues long.

The V call is TRBV18, the J call TRBJ2-2; with no DNA, the TCRdb D assignment of TRBD1 cannot be verified. The CDR3 runs to 15 residues. Germline V gives CDR1 KGHSH, CDR2 LQKENI. The CDR3 region is CASSRGTPDTGELFF.

CDR3 protein: CASSLADRGLEQFF. V is TRBV7-6 and J is TRBJ2-1; the TRBD1 assignment by TCRdb is unverifiable without DNA. The length of the CDR3 is 14 residues. CDR1 is SGHVS and CDR2 is FNYEAQ in the germline V gene.

This chain joins TRBV7-2 and TRBJ1-6; the D gene TCRdb calls, TRBD1, cannot be checked with no DNA. Germline CDR1 reads SGHTA; CDR2 reads FQGNSA. The CDR3 contains 15 residues. This CDR3 is CASSFAGTADSPLHF.

This chain joins TRBV20-1 and TRBJ2-7; as DNA is missing, the TRBD2 call by TCRdb cannot be tested. CDR1 and CDR2 (germline): DFQATT, SNEGSKA (reference sequence). The CDR3 has 15 amino acids. The CDR3 protein is CSASALQGMVYEQYF.

The V gene is TRBV7-8, the J gene TRBJ2-3; TCRdb's D gene call, TRBD2, goes unchecked for lack of DNA. The CDR3 has 15 residues. Germline CDR1 reads SGHVS; CDR2 reads FQNEAQ. The CDR3 loop is CASSFRLARSDTQYF.

This sequence joins TRBV5-6 and TRBJ1-5. This CDR3 is 13 amino acids long. CDR1 SGHDT and CDR2 YYEEEE come from the germline V gene. CDR3 region: CASSHTSNQPQHF. Drawing the rest from reference TRBV5-6 and TRBJ1-5, the complete variable domain is DAGVTQSPTHLIKTRGQQVTLRCSPKSGHDTVSWYQQALGQGPQFIFQYYEEEERQRGNFPDRFSGHQFPNYSSELNVNALLLGDSALYLCASSHTSNQPQHFGDGTRLSIL.

The CDR3 loop is CASSLVVVAGDITYEQYF. The chain is built from TRBV7-8 and TRBJ2-7; TCRdb returns TRBD1, unconfirmable since there is no DNA. This CDR3 is 18 amino acids long. Germline-derived CDR1 and CDR2 are SGHVS and FQNEAQ.

This sequence joins TRBV4-3 and TRBJ2-7. Germline CDR1 LGHNA, CDR2 YSLEER. The CDR3 has 16 amino acids. This CDR3 is CASSQDDGRSSYEQYF.

CDR3 loop: CASSSGGASDTQYF. This chain links TRBV5-4 with TRBJ2-3; the D call of TRBD2 rests on TCRdb alone, since no DNA is present to check it. Germline lookup yields CDR1 SGHNT and CDR2 YYREEE (reference sequence). The CDR3 has 14 residues.

The chain combines TRBV2 with TRBJ2-2; checking the TCRdb D call of TRBD1 is not possible without DNA. Germline assignment: CDR1 SNHLY and CDR2 FYNNEI. The CDR3 is 14 residues long. CDR3 protein: CASRVDRATGELFF.